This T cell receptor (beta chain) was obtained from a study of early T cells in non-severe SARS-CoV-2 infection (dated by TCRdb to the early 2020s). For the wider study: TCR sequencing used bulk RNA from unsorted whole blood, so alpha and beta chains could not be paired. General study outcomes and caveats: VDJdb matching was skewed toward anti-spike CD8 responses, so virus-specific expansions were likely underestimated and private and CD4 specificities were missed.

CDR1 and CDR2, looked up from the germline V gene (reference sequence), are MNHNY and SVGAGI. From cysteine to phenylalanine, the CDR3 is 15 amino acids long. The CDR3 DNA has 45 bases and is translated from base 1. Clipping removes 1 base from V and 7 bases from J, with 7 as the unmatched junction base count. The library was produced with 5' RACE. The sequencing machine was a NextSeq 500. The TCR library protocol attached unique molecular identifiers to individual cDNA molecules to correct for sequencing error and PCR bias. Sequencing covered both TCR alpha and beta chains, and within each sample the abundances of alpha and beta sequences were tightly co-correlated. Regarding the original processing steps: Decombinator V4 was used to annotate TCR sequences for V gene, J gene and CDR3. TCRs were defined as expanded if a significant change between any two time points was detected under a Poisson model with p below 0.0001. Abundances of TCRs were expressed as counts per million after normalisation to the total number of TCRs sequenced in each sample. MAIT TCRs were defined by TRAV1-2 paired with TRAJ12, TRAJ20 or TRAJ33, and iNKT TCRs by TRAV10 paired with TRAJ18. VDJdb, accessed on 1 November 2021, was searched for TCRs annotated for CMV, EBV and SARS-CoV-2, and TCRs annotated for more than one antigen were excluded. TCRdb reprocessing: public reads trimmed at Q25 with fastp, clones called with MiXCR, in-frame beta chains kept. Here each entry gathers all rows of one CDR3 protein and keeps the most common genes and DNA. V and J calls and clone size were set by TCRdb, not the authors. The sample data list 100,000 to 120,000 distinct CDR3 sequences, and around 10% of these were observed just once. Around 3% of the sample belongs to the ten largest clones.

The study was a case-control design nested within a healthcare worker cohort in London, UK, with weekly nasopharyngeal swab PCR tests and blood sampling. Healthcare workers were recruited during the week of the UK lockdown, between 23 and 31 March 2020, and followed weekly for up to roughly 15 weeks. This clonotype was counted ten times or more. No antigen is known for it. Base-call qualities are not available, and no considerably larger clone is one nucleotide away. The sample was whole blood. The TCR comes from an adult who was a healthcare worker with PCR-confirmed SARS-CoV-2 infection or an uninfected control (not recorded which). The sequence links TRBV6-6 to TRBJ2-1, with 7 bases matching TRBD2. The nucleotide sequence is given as TGTGCCAGCAGTTACTACGCGGGGGACGTGAATGAGCAGTTCTTC. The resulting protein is CASSYYAGDVNEQFF.